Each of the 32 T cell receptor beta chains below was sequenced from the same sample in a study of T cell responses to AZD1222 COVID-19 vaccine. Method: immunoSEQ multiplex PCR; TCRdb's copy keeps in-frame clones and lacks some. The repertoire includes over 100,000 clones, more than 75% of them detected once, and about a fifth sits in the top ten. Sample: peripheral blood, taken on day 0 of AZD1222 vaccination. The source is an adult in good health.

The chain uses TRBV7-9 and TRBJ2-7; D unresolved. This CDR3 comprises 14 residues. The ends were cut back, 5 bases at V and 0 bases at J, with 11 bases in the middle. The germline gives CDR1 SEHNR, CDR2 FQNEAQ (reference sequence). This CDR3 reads CASSHKTDSYEQYF. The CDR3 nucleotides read TGTGCCAGCAGCCATAAGACTGACTCCTACGAGCAGTACTTC. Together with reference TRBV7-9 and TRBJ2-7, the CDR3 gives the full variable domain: DTGVSQNPRHKITKRGQNVTFRCDPISEHNRLYWYRQTLGQGPEFLTYFQNEAQLEKSRLLSDRFSAERPKGSFSTLEIQRTEQGDSAMYLCASSHKTDSYEQYFGPGTRLTVT.

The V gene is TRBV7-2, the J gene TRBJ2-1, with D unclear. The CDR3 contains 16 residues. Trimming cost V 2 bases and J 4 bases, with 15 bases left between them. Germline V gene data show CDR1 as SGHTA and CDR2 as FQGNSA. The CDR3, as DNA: TGTGCCAGCAGCTTATCTTTTTCGGGCAGTTACAATGAGCAGTTCTTC. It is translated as CASSLSFSGSYNEQFF.

The DNA of the CDR3 is TGTGCCAGCGAGATGAACACTGAAGCTTTCTTT. This gives the protein CASEMNTEAFF. The chain is built from TRBV19 and TRBJ1-1; D call uncertain. The V end was cut by 9 bases, the J end by 0 bases, with 5 bases between. Germline V lookup: CDR1 LNHDA, CDR2 SQIVND (reference sequence). The CDR3 extends over 11 amino acids.

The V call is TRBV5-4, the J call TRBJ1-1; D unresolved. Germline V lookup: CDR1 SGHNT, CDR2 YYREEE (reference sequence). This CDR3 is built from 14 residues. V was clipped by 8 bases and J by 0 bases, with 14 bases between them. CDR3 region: CARAFGRMNTEAFF. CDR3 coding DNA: TGTGCCAGGGCTTTTGGGAGAATGAACACTGAAGCTTTCTTT.

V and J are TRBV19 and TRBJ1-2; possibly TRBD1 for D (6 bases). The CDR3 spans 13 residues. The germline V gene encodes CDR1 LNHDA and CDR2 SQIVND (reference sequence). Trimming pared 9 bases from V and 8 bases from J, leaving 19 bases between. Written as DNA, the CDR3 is TGTGCCAGCAAAGGGGGGACCCTTAAGGGCTACACCTTC. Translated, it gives CASKGGTLKGYTF.

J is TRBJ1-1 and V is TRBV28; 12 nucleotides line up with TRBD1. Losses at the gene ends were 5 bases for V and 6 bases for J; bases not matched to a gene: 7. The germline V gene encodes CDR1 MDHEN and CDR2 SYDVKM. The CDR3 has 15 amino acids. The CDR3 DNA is TGTGCCAGCAGTGCGACCGGGACAGGGGGCCCTGAAGCTTTCTTT. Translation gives CASSATGTGGPEAFF.

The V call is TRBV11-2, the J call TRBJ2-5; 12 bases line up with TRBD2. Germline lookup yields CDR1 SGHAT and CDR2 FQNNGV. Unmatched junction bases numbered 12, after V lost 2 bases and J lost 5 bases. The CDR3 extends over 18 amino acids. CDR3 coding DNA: TGTGCCAGCAGCTTATCACTAGCGGGGGGCCCCAGTTCCGAGACCCAGTACTTC. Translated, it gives CASSLSLAGGPSSETQYF.

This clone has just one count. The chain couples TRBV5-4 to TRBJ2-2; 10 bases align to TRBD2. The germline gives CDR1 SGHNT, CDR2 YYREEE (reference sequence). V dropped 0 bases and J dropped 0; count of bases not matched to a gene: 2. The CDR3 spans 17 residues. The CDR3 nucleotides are TGTGCCAGCAGCTTGGGGCTAGCGGGGGCGAACACCGGGGAGCTGTTTTTT. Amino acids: CASSLGLAGANTGELFF.

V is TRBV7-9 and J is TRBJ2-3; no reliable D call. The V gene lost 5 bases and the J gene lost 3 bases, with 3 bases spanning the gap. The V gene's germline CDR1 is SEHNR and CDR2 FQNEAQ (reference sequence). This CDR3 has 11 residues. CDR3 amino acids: CASSKTDTQYF. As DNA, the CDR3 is TGTGCCAGCAGCAAGACAGATACGCAGTATTTT.

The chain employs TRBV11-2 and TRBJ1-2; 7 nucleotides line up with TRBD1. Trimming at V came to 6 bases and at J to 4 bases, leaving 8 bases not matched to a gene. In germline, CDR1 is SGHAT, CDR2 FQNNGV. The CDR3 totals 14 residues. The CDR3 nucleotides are TGTGCCAGCAGATTAACAGGGGATACCTATGGCTACACCTTC. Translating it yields CASRLTGDTYGYTF.

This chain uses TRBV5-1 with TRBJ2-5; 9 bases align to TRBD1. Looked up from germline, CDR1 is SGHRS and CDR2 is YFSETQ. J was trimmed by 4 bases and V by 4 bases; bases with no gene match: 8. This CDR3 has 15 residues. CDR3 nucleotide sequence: TGCGCCAGCAGCGCCTCCGGGACAGGGAGAGAGACCCAGTACTTC. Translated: CASSASGTGRETQYF. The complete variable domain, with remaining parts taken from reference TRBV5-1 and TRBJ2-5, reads KAGVTQTPRYLIKTRGQQVTLSCSPISGHRSVSWYQQTPGQGLQFLFEYFSETQRNKGNFPGRFSGRQFSNSRSEMNVSTLELGDSALYLCASSASGTGRETQYFGPGTRLLVL.

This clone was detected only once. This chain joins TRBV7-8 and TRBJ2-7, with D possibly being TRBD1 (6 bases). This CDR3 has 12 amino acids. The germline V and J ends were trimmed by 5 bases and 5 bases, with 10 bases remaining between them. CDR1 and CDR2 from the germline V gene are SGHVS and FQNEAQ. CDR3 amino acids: CASSPQGNEQYF. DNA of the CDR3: TGTGCCAGCAGCCCACAGGGAAACGAGCAGTACTTC.

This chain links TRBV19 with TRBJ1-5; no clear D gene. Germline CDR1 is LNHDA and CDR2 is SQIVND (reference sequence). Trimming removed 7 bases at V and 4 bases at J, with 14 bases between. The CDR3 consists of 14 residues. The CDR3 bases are TGTGCCAGTATAGGTTGGGCAGAAAATCAGCCCCAGCATTTT. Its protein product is CASIGWAENQPQHF. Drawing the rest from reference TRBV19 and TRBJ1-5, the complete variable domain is DGGITQSPKYLFRKEGQNVTLSCEQNLNHDAMYWYRQDPGQGLRLIYYSQIVNDFQKGDIAEGYSVSREKKESFPLTVTSAQKNPTAFYLCASIGWAENQPQHFGDGTRLSIL.

DNA of the CDR3: TGTGCCAGCAGCTTAGATCGGGGGGACTTTTGGGGCTACACCTTC. Protein sequence: CASSLDRGDFWGYTF. V and J are TRBV11-2 and TRBJ1-2, with a possible D match to TRBD1 (5 bases). V lost 0 bases and J lost 8, with 16 bases in between. The germline V gene encodes CDR1 SGHAT and CDR2 FQNNGV. The CDR3 totals 15 residues.

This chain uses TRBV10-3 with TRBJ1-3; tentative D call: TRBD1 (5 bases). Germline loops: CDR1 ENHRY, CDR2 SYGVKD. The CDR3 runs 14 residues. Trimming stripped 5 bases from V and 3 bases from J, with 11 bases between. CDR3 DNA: TGTGCCATCAGTCCAGGGCTCGATGGAAACACCATATATTTT. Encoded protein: CAISPGLDGNTIYF.

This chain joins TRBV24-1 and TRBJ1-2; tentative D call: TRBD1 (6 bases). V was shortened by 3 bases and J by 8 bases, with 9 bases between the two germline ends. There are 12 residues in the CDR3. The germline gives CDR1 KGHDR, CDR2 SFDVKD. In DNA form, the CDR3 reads TGTGCCACCAGTGATACAGGGAGCGGCTACACCTTC. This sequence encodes CATSDTGSGYTF.

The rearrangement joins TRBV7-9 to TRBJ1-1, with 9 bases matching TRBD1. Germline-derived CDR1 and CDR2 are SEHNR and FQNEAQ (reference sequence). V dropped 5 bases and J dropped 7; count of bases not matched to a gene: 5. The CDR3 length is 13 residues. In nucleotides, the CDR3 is TGTGCCAGCAGCAGGGACAGGGCAATTGAAGCTTTCTTT. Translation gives CASSRDRAIEAFF.

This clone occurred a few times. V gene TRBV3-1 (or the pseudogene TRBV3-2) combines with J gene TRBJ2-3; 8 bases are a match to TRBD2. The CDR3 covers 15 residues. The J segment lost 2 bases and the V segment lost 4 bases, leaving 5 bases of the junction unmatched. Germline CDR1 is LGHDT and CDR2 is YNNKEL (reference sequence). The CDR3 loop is CASSPRGGLTDTQYF. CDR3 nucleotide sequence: TGTGCCAGCAGCCCCCGGGGGGGCCTCACAGATACGCAGTATTTT.

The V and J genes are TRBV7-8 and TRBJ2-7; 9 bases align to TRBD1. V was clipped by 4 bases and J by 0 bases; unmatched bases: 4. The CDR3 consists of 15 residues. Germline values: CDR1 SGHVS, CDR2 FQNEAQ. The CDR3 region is CASSSGQGLSYEQYF. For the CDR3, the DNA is TGTGCCAGCAGCTCTGGACAGGGGCTCTCCTACGAGCAGTACTTC.

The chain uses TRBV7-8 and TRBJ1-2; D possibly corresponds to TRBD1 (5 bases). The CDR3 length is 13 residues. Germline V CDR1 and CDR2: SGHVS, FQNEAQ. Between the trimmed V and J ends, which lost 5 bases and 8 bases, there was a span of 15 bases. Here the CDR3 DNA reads TGTGCCAGCAGCCCGGACGCAGGGTTGGGCTACACCTTC. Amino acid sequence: CASSPDAGLGYTF.

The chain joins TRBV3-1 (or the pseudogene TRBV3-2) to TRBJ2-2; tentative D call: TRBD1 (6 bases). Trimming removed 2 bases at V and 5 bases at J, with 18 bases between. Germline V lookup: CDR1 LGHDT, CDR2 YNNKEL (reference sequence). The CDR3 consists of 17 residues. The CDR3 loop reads CASSQPSGQFETGELFF. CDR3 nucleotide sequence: TGTGCCAGCAGCCAACCCTCCGGACAGTTCGAAACCGGGGAGCTGTTTTTT.

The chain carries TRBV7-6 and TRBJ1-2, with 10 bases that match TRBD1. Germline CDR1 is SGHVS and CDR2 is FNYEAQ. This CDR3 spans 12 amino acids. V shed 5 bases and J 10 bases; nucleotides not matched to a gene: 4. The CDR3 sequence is CASSDRGRDYTF. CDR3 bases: TGTGCCAGCAGCGACAGGGGGCGGGACTACACCTTC.

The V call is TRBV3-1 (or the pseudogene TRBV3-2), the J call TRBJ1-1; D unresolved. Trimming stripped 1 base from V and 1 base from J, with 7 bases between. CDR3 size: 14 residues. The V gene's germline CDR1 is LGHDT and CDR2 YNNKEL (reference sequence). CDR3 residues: CASSQGSENTEAFF. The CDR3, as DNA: TGTGCCAGCAGCCAAGGGTCCGAGAACACTGAAGCTTTCTTT.

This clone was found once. CDR3 nucleotide sequence: TGTGCCAGTAATCCAGACAACACCGGGGAGCTGTTTTTT. Residues: CASNPDNTGELFF. The chain uses TRBV19 and TRBJ2-2; D unclear. Germline V gene lookup returns CDR1 LNHDA and CDR2 SQIVND (reference sequence). CDR3 length equals 13 residues. V dropped 7 bases and J dropped 2 bases, with 8 bases sitting between them.

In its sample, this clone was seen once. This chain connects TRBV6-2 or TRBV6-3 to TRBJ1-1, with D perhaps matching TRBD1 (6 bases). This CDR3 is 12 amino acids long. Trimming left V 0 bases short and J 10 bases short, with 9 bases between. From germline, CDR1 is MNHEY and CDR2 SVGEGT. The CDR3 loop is CASSYSDRIAFF. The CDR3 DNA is TGTGCCAGCAGTTACTCGGACAGAATAGCTTTCTTT.

This CDR3 reads CASSHGQNNNYGYTF. The DNA for the CDR3 is TGCGCCAGCAGCCATGGACAGAACAATAACTATGGCTACACCTTC. J is TRBJ1-2 and V is TRBV4-1, with D possibly matching TRBD1 (6 bases). Deletions cut 3 bases from V and 1 base from J, with 12 bases between. CDR3 length: 15 residues. Germline V gives CDR1 MGHRA, CDR2 YSYEKL.

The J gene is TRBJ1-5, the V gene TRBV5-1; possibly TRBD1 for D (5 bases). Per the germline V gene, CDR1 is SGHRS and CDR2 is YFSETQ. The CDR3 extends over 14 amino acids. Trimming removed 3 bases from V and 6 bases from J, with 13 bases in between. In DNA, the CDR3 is TGCGCCAGCAGCTGGGGGGGGGACTCTCAGCCCCAGCATTTT. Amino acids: CASSWGGDSQPQHF.

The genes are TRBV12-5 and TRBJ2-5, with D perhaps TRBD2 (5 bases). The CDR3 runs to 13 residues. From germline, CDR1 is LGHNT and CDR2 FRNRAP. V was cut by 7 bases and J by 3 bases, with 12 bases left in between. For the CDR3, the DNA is TGTGCTAGTGCTAAATCCGGGGAAGAGACCCAGTACTTC. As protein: CASAKSGEETQYF.

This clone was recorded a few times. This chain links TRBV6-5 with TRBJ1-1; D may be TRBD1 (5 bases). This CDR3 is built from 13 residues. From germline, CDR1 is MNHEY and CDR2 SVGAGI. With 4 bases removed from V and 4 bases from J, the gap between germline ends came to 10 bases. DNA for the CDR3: TGTGCCAGCAGTTTGATGAGGGGCACTGAAGCTTTCTTT. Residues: CASSLMRGTEAFF.

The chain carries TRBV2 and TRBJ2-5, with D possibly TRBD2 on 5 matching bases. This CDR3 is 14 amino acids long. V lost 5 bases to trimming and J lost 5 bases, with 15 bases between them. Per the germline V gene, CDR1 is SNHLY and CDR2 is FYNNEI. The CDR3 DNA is TGTGCCAGCAGTCCAACTAGGACGCAGGAGACCCAGTACTTC. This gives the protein CASSPTRTQETQYF.

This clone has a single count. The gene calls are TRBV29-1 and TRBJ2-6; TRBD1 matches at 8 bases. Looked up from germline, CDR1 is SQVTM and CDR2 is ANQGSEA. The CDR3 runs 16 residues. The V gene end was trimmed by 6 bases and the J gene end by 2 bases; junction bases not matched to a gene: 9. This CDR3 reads CSVPGQGFPGANVLTF. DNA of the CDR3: TGCAGCGTCCCCGGACAGGGCTTCCCTGGGGCCAACGTCCTGACTTTC.

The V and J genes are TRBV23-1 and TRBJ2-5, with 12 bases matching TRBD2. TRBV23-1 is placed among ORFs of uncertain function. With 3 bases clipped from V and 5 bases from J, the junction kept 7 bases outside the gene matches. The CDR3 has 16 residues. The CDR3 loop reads CASSQPSGGVKETQYF. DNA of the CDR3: TGCGCCAGCAGTCAGCCTAGCGGGGGGGTCAAGGAGACCCAGTACTTC.